This entry lists 2 T cell receptor beta chains sequenced from one sample in a study of blood T cell repertoires in COVID-19. TCRdb's table, derived via immunoSEQ multiplex PCR, lists solely in-frame clones and lacks some. The sample consists of 400,000 to 500,000 clones, about 88% of them appearing once. Material: PBMCs or T cells enriched from blood (not recorded which). All receptors derive from a woman aged 18-35 years who had been exposed to COVID-19.

This clone was counted once. CDR3 coding DNA: TGCGCCAGCAGCTTATTAGTCGCTGGGGCCAACGTCCTGACTTTC. Residues: CASSLLVAGANVLTF. V and J are TRBV5-1 and TRBJ2-6, with D uncertain. This CDR3 is built from 15 residues. The V gene lost 2 bases and the J gene lost 2 bases, with 8 bases spanning the gap. Germline V gene sequence: CDR1 SGHRS, CDR2 YFSETQ.

This chain uses TRBV5-1 with TRBJ2-3; 9 bases map to TRBD2. Unmatched junction bases numbered 7, after V lost 2 bases and J lost 3 bases. Germline V gene lookup returns CDR1 SGHRS and CDR2 YFSETQ. The CDR3 consists of 16 residues. The CDR3 coding sequence is TGCGCCAGCAGCTTACTCCAGACTAGCGGTACAGATACGCAGTATTTT. Its translation: CASSLLQTSGTDTQYF.